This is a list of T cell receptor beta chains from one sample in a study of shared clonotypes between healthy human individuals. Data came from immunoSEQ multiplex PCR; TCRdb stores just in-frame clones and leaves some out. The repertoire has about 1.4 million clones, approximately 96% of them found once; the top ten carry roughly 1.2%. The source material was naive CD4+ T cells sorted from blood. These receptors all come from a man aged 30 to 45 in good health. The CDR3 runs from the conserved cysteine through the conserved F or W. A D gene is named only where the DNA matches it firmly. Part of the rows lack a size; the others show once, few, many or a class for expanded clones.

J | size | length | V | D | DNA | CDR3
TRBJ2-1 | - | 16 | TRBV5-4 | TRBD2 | TGTGCCAGCAGCTTGCCTTTAGCGGGAGCCTACAATGAGCAGTTCTTC | CASSLPLAGAYNEQFF
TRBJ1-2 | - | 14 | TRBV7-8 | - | TGTGCCAGCAGCTTATTATATGCTAACTATGGCTACACCTTC | CASSLLYANYGYTF
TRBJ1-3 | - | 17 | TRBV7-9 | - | TGTGCCAGCGCCACCATCGACAAGTTCTACTCTGGAAACACCATATATTTT | CASATIDKFYSGNTIYF
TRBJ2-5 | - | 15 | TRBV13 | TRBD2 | TGTGCCAGCAGCCCCCAGGGACTAGCGGGAGAGACCCAGTACTTC | CASSPQGLAGETQYF
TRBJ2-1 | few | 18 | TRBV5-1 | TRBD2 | TGCGCCAGCAGCTTGGCCCAGCGGGAGGGCCAATCCTACAATGAGCAGTTCTTC | CASSLAQREGQSYNEQFF
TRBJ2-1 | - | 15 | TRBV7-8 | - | TGTGCCAGCAGCTTAGTGGGGGGCTCCTACAATGAGCAGTTCTTC | CASSLVGGSYNEQFF
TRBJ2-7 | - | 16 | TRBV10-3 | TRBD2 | TGTGCCATCAGTGAGTCTTGGCTAGCGGGAGAAAACGAGCAGTACTTC | CAISESWLAGENEQYF
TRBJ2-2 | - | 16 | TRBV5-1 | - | TGCGCCAGCAGCTTGTGGGAGTTAGGGAACACCGGGGAGCTGTTTTTT | CASSLWELGNTGELFF
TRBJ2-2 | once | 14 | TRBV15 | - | TGTGCGGTGCCGGCTGCAGGGCCGGCCGGGGAGCTGTTTTTT | CAVPAAGPAGELFF
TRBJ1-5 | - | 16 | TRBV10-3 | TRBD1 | TGTGCCATCAGTGGTCAGGGGGCCTTGGGCAATCAGCCCCAGCATTTT | CAISGQGALGNQPQHF
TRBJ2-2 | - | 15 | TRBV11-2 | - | TGTGCCAGCAGCTTAGTGAAGGGGAACACCGGGGAGCTGTTTTTT | CASSLVKGNTGELFF
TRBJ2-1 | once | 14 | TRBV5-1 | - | TGCGCCAGCAGCTTCAACGGGAACTACAATGAGCAGTTCTTC | CASSFNGNYNEQFF
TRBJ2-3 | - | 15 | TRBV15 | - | TGTGCCACCAGCAGACCCGGGGGTACCCCAGATACGCAGTATTTT | CATSRPGGTPDTQYF
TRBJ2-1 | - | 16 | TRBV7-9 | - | TGTGCCAGCAGCCTGTACCGGGGCGTCTCCTACAATGAGCAGTTCTTC | CASSLYRGVSYNEQFF
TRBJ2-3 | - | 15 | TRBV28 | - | TGTGCCAGCAGTCCAAGGAGCGGAAACACAGATACGCAGTATTTT | CASSPRSGNTDTQYF
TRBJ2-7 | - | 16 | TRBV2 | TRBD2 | TGTGCCAGCACCCTGCGTAGCGGGAGGGCCTCCTACGAGCAGTACTTC | CASTLRSGRASYEQYF
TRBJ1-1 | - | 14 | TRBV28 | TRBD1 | TGTGCCAGCAGAAACAGGGGGCGGAACACTGAAGCTTTCTTT | CASRNRGRNTEAFF
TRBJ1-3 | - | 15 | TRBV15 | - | TGTGCCACCAGCCTAGGGGACGCCTCTGGAAACACCATATATTTT | CATSLGDASGNTIYF
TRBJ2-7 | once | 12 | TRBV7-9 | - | TGTGCCAGCAGCTTAGAACGGTTCGAGCAGTACTTC | CASSLERFEQYF
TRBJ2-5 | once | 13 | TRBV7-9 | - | TGTGCCAGCAACCTAGACAGAGAAGAGACCCAGTACTTC | CASNLDREETQYF
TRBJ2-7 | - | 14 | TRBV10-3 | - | TGTGCCATCAGTGATTGGGGGAGCTCCTACGAGCAGTACTTC | CAISDWGSSYEQYF
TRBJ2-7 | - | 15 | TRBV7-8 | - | TGTGCCAGCAGCTTAGGACGGACGGGCTCCTACGAGCAGTACTTC | CASSLGRTGSYEQYF
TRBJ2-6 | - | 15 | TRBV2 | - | TGTGCCAGCAGTGAAGTTGGCTCTGGGGCCAACGTCCTGACTTTC | CASSEVGSGANVLTF
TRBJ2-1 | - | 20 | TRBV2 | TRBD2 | TGTGCCAGCAGTGAAAGGGGACTAGCGGGAGGGCCGCTGAGGGGTCATGAGCAGTTCTTC | CASSERGLAGGPLRGHEQFF
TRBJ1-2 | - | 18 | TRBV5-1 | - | TGCGCCAGCAGCTTGTCAGTGCAGGCGAATCCTTCTTACTATGGCTACACCTTC | CASSLSVQANPSYYGYTF
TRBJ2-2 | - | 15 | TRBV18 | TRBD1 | TGTGCCAGCTCACTACAGGGGGCTTGGACCGGGGAGCTGTTTTTT | CASSLQGAWTGELFF
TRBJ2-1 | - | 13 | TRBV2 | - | TGTGCCAGCAGTGGGGGGGCCTACAATGAGCAGTTCTTC | CASSGGAYNEQFF
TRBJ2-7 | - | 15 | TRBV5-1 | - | TGCGCCAGCAGCTCGGCCTCGGGGGCGGCCTACGAGCAGTACTTC | CASSSASGAAYEQYF
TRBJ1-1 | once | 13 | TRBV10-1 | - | TGCGCCAGCACCGACGGGCCAGACACTGAAGCTTTCTTT | CASTDGPDTEAFF
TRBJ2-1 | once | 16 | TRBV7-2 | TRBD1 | TGTGCCAGCAGCTCCTCCGGGACAGGGTTTATGGATGAGCAGTTCTTC | CASSSSGTGFMDEQFF
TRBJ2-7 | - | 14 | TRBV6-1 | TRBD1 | TGTGCCAGCAGGTTGACAGGGACCTCCTACGAGCAGTACTTC | CASRLTGTSYEQYF